Below are 18 T cell receptor beta chains sequenced from a single sample in a study of shared clonotypes between healthy human individuals. Method: immunoSEQ multiplex PCR; TCRdb's copy keeps in-frame clones and lacks some. The sample lists about 460,000 clones, 60% to 80% occurring once. Sequenced sample: PBMCs. These receptors all stem from a woman aged 40 to 49 in good health. Some clones in this sample may be carry-over from other donors' samples.

Worth noting for this clone: A much bigger clone sits one base away, suggesting this may be a read error. Additional DNA sequences in this sample encode the identical CDR3. V and J are TRBV7-2 and TRBJ2-5; TRBD2 aligns across 14 bases. The CDR3 is made up of 17 amino acids. J lost 5 bases, V lost 3 bases, and 8 bases had no gene match. The germline V gene has CDR1 SGHTA and CDR2 FQGNSA. The CDR3 protein is CASSLGLAGVLSETQYF. The CDR3 nucleotides are TGTGCCAGCAGCTTGGGACTAGCGGGAGTCTTATCGGAGACCCAGTACTTC.

The chain couples TRBV7-2 to TRBJ2-7; 10 bases map to TRBD2. V shed 2 bases and J 3 bases; nucleotides not matched to a gene: 1. This CDR3 region has 14 residues. Germline values: CDR1 SGHTA, CDR2 FQGNSA. Written as DNA, the CDR3 is TGTGCCAGCAGCTTACTAGCGGGAGTCTACGAGCAGTACTTC. Translated: CASSLLAGVYEQYF.

The genes are TRBV6-6 and TRBJ2-5, with D hard to call. Trimming shortened V by 2 bases and J by 2 bases, and 9 bases separated the two germline ends. Per the germline V gene, CDR1 is MNHNY and CDR2 is SVGAGI (reference sequence). The CDR3 consists of 14 residues. The CDR3 is CASSYAAEQETQYF. CDR3 nucleotides: TGTGCCAGCAGTTACGCGGCTGAACAAGAGACCCAGTACTTC.

A remark on this clone: A read error may explain this, as a much larger clone is one base away. This sequence joins TRBV4-3 and TRBJ2-1; D might be TRBD1 or TRBD2, each matching 5 bases. V shed 4 bases and J shed 4 bases, with 23 bases lying between them. The germline CDR1 and CDR2 sequences are LGHNA and YSLEER. The CDR3 runs to 18 residues. The CDR3 spells CASSPGGGQGTGYNEQFF. The CDR3 DNA is TGCGCCAGCAGCCCTGGAGGCGGGCAGGGAACAGGTTACAATGAGCAGTTCTTC.

The J gene is TRBJ2-7, the V gene TRBV18, with 11 positions matching TRBD2. Germline assignment: CDR1 KGHSH and CDR2 LQKENI. With V trimmed by 2 bases and J by 1 base, 1 base remained unmatched. The CDR3 consists of 15 residues. The CDR3 sequence is CASSPGLAGSYEQYF. The CDR3 DNA reads TGTGCCAGCTCACCAGGACTAGCGGGTTCCTACGAGCAGTACTTC.

A word on this clone: In the same sample, other DNA sequences code for this CDR3. The chain recombines TRBV30 with TRBJ2-5; D is unresolved. The CDR3 loop spans 12 amino acids. Germline CDR1 GTSNPN, CDR2 SVGIG (reference sequence). The germline V and J ends were trimmed by 0 bases and 5 bases, with 7 bases remaining between them. As DNA, the CDR3 is TGTGCCTGGAGTGTACTCGGGGAGACCCAGTACTTC. Encoded protein: CAWSVLGETQYF. Full variable domain (rest looked up from reference TRBV30 and TRBJ2-5): SQTIHQWPATLVQPVGSPLSLECTVEGTSNPNLYWYRQAAGRGLQLLFYSVGIGQISSEVPQNLSASRPQDRQFILSSKKLLLSDSGFYLCAWSVLGETQYFGPGTRLLVL.

In this sample, this clone turned up many times. The chain combines TRBV7-2 with TRBJ2-1; D assignment may be TRBD1 or TRBD2 (5 bases each). V was cut by 1 base and J by 9 bases, with 7 bases left in between. This CDR3 spans 12 amino acids. The germline gives CDR1 SGHTA, CDR2 FQGNSA. The CDR3 loop is CASSLGGFEQFF. In nucleotides, the CDR3 is TGTGCCAGCAGCTTAGGGGGGTTTGAGCAGTTCTTC.

The chain couples TRBV28 to TRBJ1-4; D uncertain. Germline-derived CDR1 and CDR2 are MDHEN and SYDVKM. The CDR3 has 15 residues. With 8 bases removed from V and 0 bases from J, the gap between germline ends came to 13 bases. The CDR3 region is CASRGRGATNEKLFF. In DNA, the CDR3 is TGTGCCAGCCGGGGAAGAGGCGCAACTAATGAAAAACTGTTTTTT.

This clone has at least ten counts. Other DNA sequences in this sample translate to the same CDR3. This chain links TRBV30 with TRBJ1-6; D might be TRBD1 (6 bases). V lost 2 bases and J lost 9, with 17 bases in between. CDR3 size: 15 residues. The V gene's germline CDR1 is GTSNPN and CDR2 SVGIG (reference sequence). The CDR3: CAWSKIGGVGSPLHF. CDR3 DNA sequence: TGTGCCTGGAGTAAAATCGGGGGCGTCGGTTCACCCCTCCACTTT.

The gene calls are TRBV30 and TRBJ2-5; 9 nucleotides line up with TRBD2. V lost 1 base to trimming and J lost 1 base; unmatched junction nucleotides: 4. CDR1 is GTSNPN and CDR2 is SVGIG in the germline V gene (reference sequence). The CDR3 covers 15 residues. CDR3 nucleotide sequence: TGTGCCTGGAGTGGGGCTAGCGGGGTCCAAGAGACCCAGTACTTC. Translated: CAWSGASGVQETQYF.

The CDR3 here is CASSVGQYNSPLHF. The CDR3 bases are TGTGCCAGCAGTGTGGGACAGTATAATTCACCCCTCCACTTT. This chain connects TRBV2 to TRBJ1-6; 7 nucleotides align to TRBD1. V lost 4 bases and J lost 4; bases outside the gene matches: 1. From germline, CDR1 is SNHLY and CDR2 FYNNEI. CDR3 size: 14 residues.

About this clone: At one of its ends the junction is not consistent with the germline gene, which may arise from a read error. V and J are TRBV30 and TRBJ2-5, with D perhaps matching TRBD1 or TRBD2 (5 bases each). This CDR3 has 14 residues. Germline V gene lookup returns CDR1 GTSNPN and CDR2 SVGIG (reference sequence). This CDR3 is CAWSVVGNLGTQHF. CDR3 nucleotides: TGTGCCTGGAGTGTAGTCGGCAACCTTGGGACCCAGCACTTC.

The chain carries TRBV27 and TRBJ2-1; D is unclear. This CDR3 comprises 12 residues. Trimming cost V 6 bases and J 10 bases, with 13 bases left between them. Per the germline V gene, CDR1 is MNHEY and CDR2 is SMNVEV (reference sequence). CDR3 residues: CASSSPPTEQFF. Written as DNA, the CDR3 is TGTGCCAGCAGCTCCCCGCCAACGGAGCAGTTCTTC.

About this clone itself: The same CDR3 can be traced to other DNA sequences in this sample. This sequence joins TRBV18 and TRBJ1-3; D possibly corresponds to TRBD1 (5 bases). V was shortened by 6 bases and J by 2 bases, with 11 bases between the two germline ends. Germline CDR1 and CDR2: KGHSH and LQKENI. This CDR3 comprises 14 residues. The DNA of the CDR3 is TGTGCCAGCTCCCCTGGGACGACTGGAAACACCATATATTTT. Its protein product is CASSPGTTGNTIYF.

The gene calls are TRBV11-3 and TRBJ1-2; 10 bases fit TRBD1. The CDR3 is made up of 13 amino acids. The V gene end was trimmed by 5 bases and the J gene end by 4 bases; junction bases not matched to a gene: 1. Looked up from germline, CDR1 is SGHNT and CDR2 is YENEEA. For the CDR3, the DNA is TGTGCCAGCAGCCGGGACAGGGGCTATGGCTACACCTTC. As protein: CASSRDRGYGYTF.

V and J are TRBV28 and TRBJ2-7, with TRBD1 matching over 8 bases. This CDR3 has 17 residues. The junction had 15 bases not matched to a gene; V was cut back by 5 bases and J by 3 bases. Germline CDR1 is MDHEN and CDR2 is SYDVKM. The CDR3 region has the DNA TGTGCCAGCAGTGGGACAGGCCACGGGCCCCTAAACTACGAGCAGTACTTC. This encodes CASSGTGHGPLNYEQYF. The whole variable domain, filled in from reference TRBV28 and TRBJ2-7, reads DVKVTQSSRYLVKRTGEKVFLECVQDMDHENMFWYRQDPGLGLRLIYFSYDVKMKEKGDIPEGYSVSREKKERFSLILESASTNQTSMYLCASSGTGHGPLNYEQYFGPGTRLTVT.

Details on this clone: A junction boundary mismatches the germline segment, possibly from a read error. V usage is TRBV5-4 and J usage is TRBJ2-3; D is perhaps TRBD2 (5 bases). The CDR3 is made up of 16 amino acids. Germline V CDR1 and CDR2: SGHNT, YYREEE (reference sequence). The CDR3: CASSFSPHSSTDTRYF. As DNA, the CDR3 is TGTGCCAGCAGCTTCTCGCCCCACTCTAGCACAGATACGCGGTATTTT.

This chain uses TRBV18 with TRBJ2-1; TRBD1 agrees at 8 bases. The germline gives CDR1 KGHSH, CDR2 LQKENI. The CDR3 extends over 14 amino acids. J gave up 5 bases and V 6 bases, and 6 bases lay outside the gene matches. The CDR3 sequence is CASSAGTGHNEQFF. For the CDR3, the DNA is TGTGCCAGCTCGGCCGGGACAGGTCACAATGAGCAGTTCTTC.